This T cell receptor (beta chain) originates from a study of T cell responses to AZD1222 COVID-19 vaccine. Study as a whole: Pooled in the analysis were second doses at about 4 or about 12 weeks. Regarding the study as a whole: White British people made up most donors, females outnumbered males, and clonal diversity was possibly underestimated. Rises in breadth and depth of Spike-specific TCRs came after two AZD1222 doses. With dominance at 160-218 and 743-854, vaccine-associated CD4 TCRs spanned spike.

Data came from immunoSEQ multiplex PCR; TCRdb stores just in-frame clones and leaves some out. This sample has about 120,000 clones, with approximately 84% found just once. Trimming stripped 2 bases from V and 5 bases from J, with 6 bases between. Germline-derived CDR1 and CDR2 are LGHNA and YNFKEQ. This CDR3 contains 12 residues. Concerning this clone: Antigen specificity is unknown.

V is TRBV4-2 and J is TRBJ2-5; D not certain. This receptor was obtained from an adult in good health. The sequences come from peripheral blood, collected on day 0 of AZD1222 vaccination. CDR3 residues: CASSQPGETQYF. The CDR3 coding sequence is TGTGCCAGCAGCCAACCCGGGGAGACCCAGTACTTC.